The rows below give T cell receptor beta chains drawn from one sample of a study of blood T cell repertoires in COVID-19. Profiled with immunoSEQ multiplex PCR; TCRdb holds only in-frame clones, not every one. Among tens of thousands of clones, 82% were seen once, and the ten largest hold 12%. The sample comprised peripheral blood. Receptors originate from a man at least 80 years old with acute or convalescent COVID-19. Both conserved end residues are part of each CDR3. D genes are given only for firm matches. Only part of the rows carry a size: once, few, many, or a class if the clone is expanded.

D	size	V	J	CDR3	DNA
TRBD2	-	TRBV10-2	TRBJ2-1	CASKPGLAGFSYNEQFF	TGCGCCAGCAAACCGGGACTAGCGGGATTCTCCTACAATGAGCAGTTCTTC
TRBD1	-	TRBV19	TRBJ1-5	CASTGQGPISNQPQHF	TGTGCCAGTACCGGACAGGGACCTATTAGCAATCAGCCCCAGCATTTT
-	-	TRBV30	TRBJ1-6	CAWNTGSNSPLHF	TGTGCCTGGAACACAGGGTCTAATTCACCCCTCCACTTT
-	-	TRBV2	TRBJ1-4	CASSPVTTNEKLFF	TGTGCCAGCAGCCCCGTAACAACTAATGAAAAACTGTTTTTT
-	few	TRBV6-4	TRBJ2-1	CASSEGGGSNEQFF	TGTGCCAGCAGTGAAGGAGGGGGCTCAAATGAGCAGTTCTTC
-	-	TRBV19	TRBJ2-5	CASAQGGVETQYF	TGTGCCAGCGCCCAGGGGGGTGTTGAGACCCAGTACTTC
-	-	TRBV5-1	TRBJ2-5	CASSLYSPSQETQYF	TGCGCCAGCAGCTTGTATTCCCCGTCCCAAGAGACCCAGTACTTC
-	-	TRBV12-3/TRBV12-4	TRBJ2-5	CASSLRRDETQYF	TGTGCCAGCAGTTTACGGAGGGATGAGACCCAGTACTTC
-	-	TRBV7-8	TRBJ1-2	CASSFGGAEGYTF	TGTGCCAGCAGCTTTGGGGGGGCTGAAGGCTACACCTTC
TRBD2	once	TRBV4-1	TRBJ2-5	CASSQETSGGQTQYF	TGCGCCAGCAGCCAAGAAACTAGCGGGGGCCAGACCCAGTACTTC
-	once	TRBV24-1	TRBJ1-5	CATSDRTDQPQHF	TGTGCCACCAGTGACCGGACAGATCAGCCCCAGCATTTT
-	-	TRBV5-1	TRBJ1-5	CASAPGIGNQPQHF	TGCGCCAGCGCCCCAGGAATAGGCAATCAGCCCCAGCATTTT
-	once	TRBV27	TRBJ1-3	CASSLSGESPGLSGNTIYF	TGTGCCAGCAGTTTATCAGGGGAATCTCCCGGCCTCTCTGGAAACACCATATATTTT
TRBD1	-	TRBV30	TRBJ2-1	CAWSSRQGKQFF	TGTGCCTGGAGTTCAAGACAGGGAAAGCAGTTCTTC
-	-	TRBV6-6	TRBJ1-6	CASSSAGGWSPLHF	TGTGCCAGCAGCTCCGCGGGGGGCTGGTCACCCCTCCACTTT